Below are 3 T cell receptor beta chains sequenced from a single sample in a study of CD8+ T cells in alopecia areata. As to treatment: oral pan-JAK inhibitor, 5-10 mg twice daily. Isolated RNA was reverse transcribed into cDNA used as the sequencing template. Sequencing was performed with immunoSEQ multiplex PCR; in TCRdb, only in-frame clones are kept and a portion is missing. The repertoire has 160,000 or so clones, 50% to 75% of them found once; the top ten carry around 16%. Sequenced material: CD4+ T cells sorted from blood, taken between weeks 55 and 65, from a patient treated with tofacitinib. These receptors were collected from a human donor with alopecia areata.

The V call is TRBV7-8, the J call TRBJ2-5; tentatively, D is TRBD1 or TRBD2 (5 bases each). This CDR3 has 17 residues. CDR1 is SGHVS and CDR2 is FQNEAQ in the germline V gene. V was clipped by 1 base and J by 2 bases, with 17 bases between them. In nucleotides, the CDR3 is TGTGCCAGCAGCTTAGTAGGCAGGGACCTACTACAAGAGACCCAGTACTTC. This gives the protein CASSLVGRDLLQETQYF.

A few counts support this clone. V usage is TRBV29-1 and J usage is TRBJ2-7; 7 bases are shared with TRBD2. Germline V gene data show CDR1 as SQVTM and CDR2 as ANQGSEA. The CDR3 sequence is 13 residues long. The V segment lost 3 bases and the J segment 3 bases; nucleotides outside the gene matches: 5. The CDR3 loop is CSVDGGGNYEQYF. CDR3 bases: TGCAGCGTTGATGGGGGAGGGAACTACGAGCAGTACTTC.

This clone was picked up a small number of times. The chain uses TRBV18 and TRBJ1-1; the D gene is possibly TRBD1 (5 bases). V lost 2 bases and J lost 1, with 14 bases in between. Germline lookup yields CDR1 KGHSH and CDR2 LQKENI. The CDR3 extends over 16 amino acids. CDR3 protein: CASSPGPGLRNTEAFF. The CDR3 nucleotides read TGTGCCAGCTCACCAGGTCCAGGGCTTAGGAACACTGAAGCTTTCTTT.